This T cell receptor (beta chain) was observed in a study of molecular identifiers for immune sequencing clone quantification. Background on the study: In replicates, RNA taken from roughly 21,000 or 96,000 naive CD8 cells was divided five ways, and four portions underwent sequencing.

Libraries used roughly 20,000 to 1,100,000 sorted naive CD8 T cells and 10%, 30% or 50% RNA input. In the sort, naive CD8 T cells were defined as CD8+CD4-CCR7+CD45RA+. CDR3 length equals 14 residues. Germline-derived CDR1 and CDR2 are SEHNR and FQNEAQ (reference sequence). Trimming shortened V by 5 bases and J by 2 bases, and 10 bases separated the two germline ends. This clonotype was observed a few times. Its target is unknown. General study findings and limits: Identical TCR molecules can share a barcode, and this sharing could underestimate highly expanded clone sizes.

One entry per CDR3 protein results from TCRdb running MiXCR on the PCR reads. The sample lists 460,000 or so distinct CDR3 sequences, around 23% occurring once. Sequenced material: naive CD8+ T cells from blood, with Jurkat cell RNA spiked in. Subset given: FACS-sorted CD8+CD4-CCR7+CD45RA+ naive T cells. This clonotype originated in a human donor in good health. Some libraries in this study had Jurkat cell RNA spiked in. This chain connects TRBV7-9 to TRBJ2-1, with TRBD2 as a possible D gene (6 bases). CDR3 loop: CASSTPGAYNEQFF. CDR3 sequence (DNA): TGTGCCAGCAGCACCCCGGGGGCCTACAATGAGCAGTTCTTC. Variable domain in full (rest from reference TRBV7-9 and TRBJ2-1): DTGVSQNPRHKITKRGQNVTFRCDPISEHNRLYWYRQTLGQGPEFLTYFQNEAQLEKSRLLSDRFSAERPKGSFSTLEIQRTEQGDSAMYLCASSTPGAYNEQFFGPGTRLTVL.